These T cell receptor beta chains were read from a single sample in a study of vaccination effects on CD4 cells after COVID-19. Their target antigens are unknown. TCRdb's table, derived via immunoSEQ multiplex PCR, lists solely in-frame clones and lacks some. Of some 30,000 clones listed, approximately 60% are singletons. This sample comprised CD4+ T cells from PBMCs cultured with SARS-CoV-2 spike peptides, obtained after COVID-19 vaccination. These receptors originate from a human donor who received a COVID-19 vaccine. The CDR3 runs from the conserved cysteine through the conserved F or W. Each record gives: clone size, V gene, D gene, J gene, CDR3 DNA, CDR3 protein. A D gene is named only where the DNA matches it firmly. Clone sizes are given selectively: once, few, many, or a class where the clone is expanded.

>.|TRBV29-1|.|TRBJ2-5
TGCAGCGTTGTAGTGTTTGGGCGCGGGAAGCACAAAGAGACCCAGTACTTC
CSVVVFGRGKHKETQYF
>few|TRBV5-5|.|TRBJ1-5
TGTGCCAGCAGGGCTGCAGGGGTACGCTCGAATCAGCCCCAGCATTTT
CASRAAGVRSNQPQHF
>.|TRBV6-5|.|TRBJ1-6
TGTGCCAGCAGTTACTCGACGGTCGCGTTTTCACCCCTCCACTTT
CASSYSTVAFSPLHF
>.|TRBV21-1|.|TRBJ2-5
TGTGCCAGCTTCCGCGGGACAGGGGATGGAGAGACCCAGTACTTC
CASFRGTGDGETQYF
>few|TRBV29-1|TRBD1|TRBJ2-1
TGCAGCGTTCCAAAAACCGGGACAGGGGTTTGGAATGAGCAGTTCTTC
CSVPKTGTGVWNEQFF
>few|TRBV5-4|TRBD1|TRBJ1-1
TGTGCCAGCAGGGACAGGGTGAGTTTGAACACTGAAGCTTTCTTT
CASRDRVSLNTEAFF
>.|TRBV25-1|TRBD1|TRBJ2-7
TGTGCCAGCAGAACCTCAGGGGGCGAGCAGTACTTC
CASRTSGGEQYF
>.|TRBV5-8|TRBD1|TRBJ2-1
TGTGCCAGCAGCTCCGGGACAGGGAACAATGAGCAGTTCTTC
CASSSGTGNNEQFF
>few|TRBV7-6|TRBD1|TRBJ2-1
TGTGCCAGCAGCATCCAGGGACAGGGGTCCTACAATGAGCAGTTCTTC
CASSIQGQGSYNEQFF
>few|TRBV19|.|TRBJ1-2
TGTGCCAGCCGCCCCAGCCGACGCCGAGGGGGTGATGGCTACACCTTC
CASRPSRRRGGDGYTF
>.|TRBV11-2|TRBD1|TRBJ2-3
TGTGCCAGCAGCTCGGACAGGGTGTCGGTAGATACGCAGTATTTT
CASSSDRVSVDTQYF
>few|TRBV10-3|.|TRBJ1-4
TGTGCCATCAGTGACCCCGGAGGGGAGGGTGAAAAACTGTTTTTT
CAISDPGGEGEKLFF
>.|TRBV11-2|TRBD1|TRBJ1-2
TGTGCCAGCAGCTTAGGCCAGGGGGTAAACTATGGCTACACCTTC
CASSLGQGVNYGYTF
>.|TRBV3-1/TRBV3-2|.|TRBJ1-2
TGTGCCAGCAGCCAAGATGCGGGTAGTGGCTACACCTTC
CASSQDAGSGYTF
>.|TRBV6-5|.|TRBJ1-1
TGTGCCAGCAGGGAGGGGTTTGAAGCTTTCTTT
CASREGFEAFF
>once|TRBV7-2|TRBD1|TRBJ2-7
TGTGCCAGCAGCCGGCAACAGGGGGCATCCTACGAGCAGTACTTC
CASSRQQGASYEQYF
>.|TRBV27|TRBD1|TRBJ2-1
TGTGCCAGCAGTTTAACGGACAGGGGGGGTGAGCAGTTCTTC
CASSLTDRGGEQFF
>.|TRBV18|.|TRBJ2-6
TGTGCCAGCTCACCACCGCAGACTGGGGCCAACGTCCTGACTTTC
CASSPPQTGANVLTF
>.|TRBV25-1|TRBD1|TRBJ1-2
TGTGCCAGCAAACACTTTGGACAGGGATCTGGCTACACCTTC
CASKHFGQGSGYTF
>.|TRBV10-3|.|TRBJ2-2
TGTGCCATCAATTCGGCGAACACCGGGGAGCTGTTTTTT
CAINSANTGELFF
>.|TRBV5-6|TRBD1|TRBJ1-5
TGTGCCAGCAGCTGGGGGAGGGGGCAGCAGCCCCAGCATTTT
CASSWGRGQQPQHF